This record concerns one T cell receptor beta chain sequence. Other nucleotide sequences from this sample produce the same CDR3. This sample was taken from a study of OX40 agonist ivuxolimab in advanced cancers. This CDR3 is 13 amino acids long. Trimming removed 5 bases from V and 4 bases from J; junction bases left unmatched: 1. Germline-derived CDR1 and CDR2 are SGHTA and FQGNSA. Only in-frame clones appear in the TCRdb table, and some are missing; sequencing was by immunoSEQ multiplex PCR. The sample includes over 80,000 clones, 86% of them seen just once. V and J are TRBV7-2 and TRBJ2-5; 10 bases map to TRBD1. The sample here was CD4+ or CD8+ T cells sorted from blood, taken in a trial of the OX40 agonist ivuxolimab. The clonotype was recovered from an adult with an advanced solid tumor such as melanoma, head and neck, liver or kidney cancer. DNA of the CDR3: TGTGCCAGCAGCAGGGACAGGGGAGAGACCCAGTACTTC. Translating gives CASSRDRGETQYF.